The table lists the clone carrying this T cell receptor (beta chain) with a few counts. The antigen remains undetermined. This entry belongs to a study of T cells in Graves' hyperthyroidism and ophthalmopathy. Whole-study findings and limits: Most thyroid clonotypes expanded above 0.001 appeared in blood too.

The investigators amplified TCR beta CDR3 regions from RNA transcripts. The HTBI primer set was used in a first-round RT-PCR of the TCR CDR3. Via MiXCR, TCRdb re-called the multiplex PCR reads, giving one row per CDR3 protein. The table lists about 300,000 distinct CDR3 sequences, roughly 17% of them singletons. The CDR3 is made up of 13 amino acids. Trimming took 5 bases from V and 1 from J, leaving 7 bases between them. Germline CDR1 KGHDR, CDR2 SFDVKD. This TCR came from a man under 40 with Graves' hyperthyroidism. Sequenced material: blood. V is TRBV24-1 and J is TRBJ1-1; D is unclear. The CDR3 loop reads CATSGPANTEAFF. For the CDR3, the DNA is TGTGCCACCAGTGGGCCAGCGAACACTGAAGCTTTCTTT.